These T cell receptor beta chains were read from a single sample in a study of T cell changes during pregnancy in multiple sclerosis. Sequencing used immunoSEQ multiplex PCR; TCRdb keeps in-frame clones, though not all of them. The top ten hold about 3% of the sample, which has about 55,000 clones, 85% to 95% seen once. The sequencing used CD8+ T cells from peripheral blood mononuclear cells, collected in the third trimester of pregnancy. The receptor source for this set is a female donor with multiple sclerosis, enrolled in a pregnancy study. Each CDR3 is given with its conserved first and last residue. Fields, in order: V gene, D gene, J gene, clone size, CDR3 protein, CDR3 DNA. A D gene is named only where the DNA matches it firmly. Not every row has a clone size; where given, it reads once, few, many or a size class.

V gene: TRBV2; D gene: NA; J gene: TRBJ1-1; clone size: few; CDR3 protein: CAIQQGFTEAFF; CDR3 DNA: TGTGCCATCCAACAGGGTTTTACTGAAGCTTTCTTT
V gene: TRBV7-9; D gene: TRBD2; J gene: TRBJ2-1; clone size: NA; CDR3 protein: CASSLVLAGGGEQFF; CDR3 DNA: TGTGCCAGCAGCTTAGTCCTAGCGGGAGGTGGGGAGCAGTTCTTC
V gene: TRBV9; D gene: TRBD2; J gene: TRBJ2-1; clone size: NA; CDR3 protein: CASSPSVGQGTNNEQFF; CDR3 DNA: TGTGCCAGCAGCCCGTCGGTAGGCCAAGGGACTAACAATGAGCAGTTCTTC
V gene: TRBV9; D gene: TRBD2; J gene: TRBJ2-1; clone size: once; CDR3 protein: CASSVGSGSPYDEQFF; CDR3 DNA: TGTGCCAGCAGCGTAGGTAGCGGGAGCCCTTACGATGAGCAGTTCTTC
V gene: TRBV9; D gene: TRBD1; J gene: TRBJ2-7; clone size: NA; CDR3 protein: CASSVEGTGAYEQYF; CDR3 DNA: TGTGCCAGCAGCGTAGAGGGGACAGGGGCCTACGAGCAGTACTTC
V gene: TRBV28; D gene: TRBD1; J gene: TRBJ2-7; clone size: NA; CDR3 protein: CASTRDSRNYEQYF; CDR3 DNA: TGTGCCAGCACCCGGGACAGTAGGAACTACGAGCAGTACTTC
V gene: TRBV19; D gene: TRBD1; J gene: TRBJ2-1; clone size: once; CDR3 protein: CASSIGPDRVNEQFF; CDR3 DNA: TGTGCCAGTAGTATAGGGCCGGACAGGGTAAATGAGCAGTTCTTC
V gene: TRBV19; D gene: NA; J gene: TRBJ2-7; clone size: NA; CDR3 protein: CASTPGRGPYEQYF; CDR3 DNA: TGTGCCAGTACCCCAGGGCGGGGTCCCTACGAGCAGTACTTC
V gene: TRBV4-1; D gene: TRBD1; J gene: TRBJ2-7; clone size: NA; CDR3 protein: CASSQDEGAGYEQYF; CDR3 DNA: TGCGCCAGCAGCCAAGATGAGGGGGCGGGTTACGAGCAGTACTTC
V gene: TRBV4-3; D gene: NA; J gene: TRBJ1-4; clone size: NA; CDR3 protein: CASSQDGGTNEKLFF; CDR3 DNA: TGCGCCAGCAGCCAAGATGGGGGGACTAATGAAAAACTGTTTTTT
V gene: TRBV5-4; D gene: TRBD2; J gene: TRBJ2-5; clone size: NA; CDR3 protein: CASSLSWEGLETQYF; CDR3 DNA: TGTGCCAGCAGCTTATCTTGGGAGGGACTCGAGACCCAGTACTTC
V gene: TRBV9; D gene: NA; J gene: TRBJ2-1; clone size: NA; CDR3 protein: CASSGPRENYNEQFF; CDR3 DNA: TGTGCCAGCAGCGGACCCCGGGAAAACTACAATGAGCAGTTCTTC
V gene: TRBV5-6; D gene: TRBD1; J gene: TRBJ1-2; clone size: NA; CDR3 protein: CASSLLWWTGGDYGYTF; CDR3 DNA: TGTGCCAGCAGCCTTCTTTGGTGGACAGGGGGCGACTATGGCTACACCTTC
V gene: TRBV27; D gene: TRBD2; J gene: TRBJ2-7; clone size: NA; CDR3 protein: CASSTRVGGGTYEQYF; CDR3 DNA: TGTGCCAGCAGCACCCGGGTCGGGGGAGGGACCTACGAGCAGTACTTC
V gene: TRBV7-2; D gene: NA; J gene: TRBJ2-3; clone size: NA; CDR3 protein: CASSLSLVVLGHTDTQYF; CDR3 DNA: TGTGCCAGCAGCTTAAGTCTAGTGGTCTTGGGGCACACAGATACGCAGTATTTT
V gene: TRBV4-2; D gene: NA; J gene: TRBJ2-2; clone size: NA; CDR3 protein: CASSEDIQGPGELFF; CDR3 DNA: TGTGCCAGCAGCGAGGATATACAGGGTCCCGGGGAGCTGTTTTTT
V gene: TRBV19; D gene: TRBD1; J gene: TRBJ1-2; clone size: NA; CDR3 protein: CATSTGGLDYTF; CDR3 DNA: TGTGCCACCTCGACAGGGGGCCTCGACTACACCTTC
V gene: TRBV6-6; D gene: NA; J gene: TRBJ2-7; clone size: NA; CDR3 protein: CASEEPEGIADEQYF; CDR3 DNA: TGTGCCAGCGAGGAACCAGAGGGAATAGCGGACGAGCAGTACTTC
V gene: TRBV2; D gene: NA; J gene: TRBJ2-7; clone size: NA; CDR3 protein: CASNILAEPAYEQYF; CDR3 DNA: TGTGCCAGCAACATATTAGCGGAGCCCGCCTACGAGCAGTACTTC
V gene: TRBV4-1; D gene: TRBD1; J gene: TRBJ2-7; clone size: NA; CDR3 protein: CASSQGRGSYEQYF; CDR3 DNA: TGCGCCAGCAGCCAGGGCAGGGGGAGTTACGAGCAGTACTTC
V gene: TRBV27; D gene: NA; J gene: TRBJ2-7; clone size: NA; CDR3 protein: CASSDWNEQYF; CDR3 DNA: TGTGCCAGCAGTGACTGGAACGAGCAGTACTTC
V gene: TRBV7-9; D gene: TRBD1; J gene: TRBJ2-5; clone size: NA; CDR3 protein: CASSPSGGWETQYF; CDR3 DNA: TGTGCCAGCAGCCCGTCAGGGGGCTGGGAGACCCAGTACTTC
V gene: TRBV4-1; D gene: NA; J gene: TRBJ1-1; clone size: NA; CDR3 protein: CASSHRYSGRTEAFF; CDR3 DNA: TGCGCCAGCAGCCATAGGTACAGCGGAAGGACTGAAGCTTTCTTT
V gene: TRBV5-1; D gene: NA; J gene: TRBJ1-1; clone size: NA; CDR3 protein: CASAIAQTGNTEAFF; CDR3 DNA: TGCGCCAGCGCCATCGCCCAGACAGGGAACACTGAAGCTTTCTTT
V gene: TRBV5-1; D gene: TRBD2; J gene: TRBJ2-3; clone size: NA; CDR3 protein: CASSLLRFGLAGGTSTDTQYF; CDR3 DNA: TGCGCCAGCAGCTTGTTAAGGTTCGGGCTAGCGGGAGGGACTAGCACAGATACGCAGTATTTT
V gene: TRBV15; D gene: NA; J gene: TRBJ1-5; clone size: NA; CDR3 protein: CATSRDRGTQPQHF; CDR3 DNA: TGTGCCACCAGCAGAGATAGGGGGACTCAGCCCCAGCATTTT
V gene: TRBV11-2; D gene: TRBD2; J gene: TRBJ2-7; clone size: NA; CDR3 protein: CASSLVAGGPYEQYF; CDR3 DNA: TGTGCCAGCAGCTTAGTAGCGGGAGGGCCCTACGAGCAGTACTTC
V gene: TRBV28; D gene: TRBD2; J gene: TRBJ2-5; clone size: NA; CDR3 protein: CASSSTYGLADVETQYF; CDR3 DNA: TGTGCCAGCAGCTCAACATATGGACTAGCAGACGTGGAGACCCAGTACTTC
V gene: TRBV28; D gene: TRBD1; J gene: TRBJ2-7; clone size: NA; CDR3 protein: CASSPIGQGYEQYF; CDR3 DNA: TGTGCCAGCAGTCCTATAGGACAGGGCTACGAGCAGTACTTC
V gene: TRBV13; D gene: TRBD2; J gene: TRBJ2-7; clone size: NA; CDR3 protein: CASSQRLAGVHEQYF; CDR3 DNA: TGTGCCAGCAGCCAAAGACTAGCGGGAGTACACGAGCAGTACTTC
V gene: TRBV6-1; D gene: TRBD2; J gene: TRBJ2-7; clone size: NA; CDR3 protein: CASSTPGLETYEQYF; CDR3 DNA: TGTGCCAGCAGTACGCCGGGACTAGAAACCTACGAGCAGTACTTC
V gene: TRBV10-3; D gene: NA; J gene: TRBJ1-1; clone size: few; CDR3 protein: CASSYRGRVGTEAFF; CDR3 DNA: TGTGCCAGCAGTTACCGGGGGAGGGTTGGCACTGAAGCTTTCTTT
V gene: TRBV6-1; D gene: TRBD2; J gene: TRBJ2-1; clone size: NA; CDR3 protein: CASSEASGGGGYEQFF; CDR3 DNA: TGTGCCAGCAGTGAAGCGAGCGGGGGCGGGGGGTATGAGCAGTTCTTC
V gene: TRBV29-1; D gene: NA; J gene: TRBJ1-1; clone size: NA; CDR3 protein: CSVQYYAEAFF; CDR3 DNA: TGCAGCGTGCAATACTACGCTGAAGCTTTCTTT
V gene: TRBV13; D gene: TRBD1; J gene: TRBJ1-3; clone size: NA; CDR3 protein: CASSSQGAGNTIYF; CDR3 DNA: TGTGCCAGCAGCTCCCAGGGGGCTGGAAACACCATATATTTT
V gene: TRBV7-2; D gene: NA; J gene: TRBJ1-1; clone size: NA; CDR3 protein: CASSARHSPTEAFF; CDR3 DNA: TGTGCCAGCAGCGCCCGACACAGCCCCACTGAAGCTTTCTTT
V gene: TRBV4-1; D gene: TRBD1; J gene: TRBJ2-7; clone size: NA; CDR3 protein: CASSPGPPGGVYEQYF; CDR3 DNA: TGCGCCAGCAGCCCGGGCCCACCAGGGGGCGTATACGAGCAGTACTTC
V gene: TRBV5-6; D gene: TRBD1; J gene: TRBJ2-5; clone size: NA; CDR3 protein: CASSVRDREETQYF; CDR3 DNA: TGTGCCAGCAGCGTCCGGGACAGGGAAGAGACCCAGTACTTC
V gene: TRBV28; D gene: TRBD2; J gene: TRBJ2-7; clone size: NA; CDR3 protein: CASSFTGTTTYEQYF; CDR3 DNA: TGTGCCAGCAGTTTTACCGGGACTACTACTTACGAGCAGTACTTC
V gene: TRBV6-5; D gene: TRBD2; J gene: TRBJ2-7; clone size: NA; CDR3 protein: CASTKRLAGIYEQYF; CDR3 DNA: TGTGCCAGCACTAAAAGACTAGCGGGAATCTACGAGCAGTACTTC
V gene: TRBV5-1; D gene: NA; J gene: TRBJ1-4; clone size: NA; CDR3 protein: CASSSLVRRKLFF; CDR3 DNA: TGCGCCAGCAGCTCCTTGGTGAGGCGGAAACTGTTTTTT
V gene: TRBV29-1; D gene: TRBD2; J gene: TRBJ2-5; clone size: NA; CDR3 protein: CSGTSFETQYF; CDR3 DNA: TGCAGCGGGACTAGTTTCGAGACCCAGTACTTC
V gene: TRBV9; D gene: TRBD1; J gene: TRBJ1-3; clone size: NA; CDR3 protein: CASSEDRDSGNTIYF; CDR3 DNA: TGTGCCAGCAGCGAAGACAGGGACTCTGGAAACACCATATATTTT
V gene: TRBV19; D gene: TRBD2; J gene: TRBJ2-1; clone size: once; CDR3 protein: CASSILAGFSYNEQFF; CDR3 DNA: TGTGCCAGTAGTATACTAGCGGGATTTTCCTACAATGAGCAGTTCTTC
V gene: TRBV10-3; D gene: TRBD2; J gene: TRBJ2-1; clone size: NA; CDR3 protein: CAISDGLAGVNEQFF; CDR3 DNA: TGTGCCATCAGTGATGGACTAGCGGGAGTCAATGAGCAGTTCTTC
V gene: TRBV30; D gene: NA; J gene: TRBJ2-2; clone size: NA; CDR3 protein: CAWREDVGNTGELFF; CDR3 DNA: TGTGCCTGGAGGGAGGACGTGGGGAACACCGGGGAGCTGTTTTTT
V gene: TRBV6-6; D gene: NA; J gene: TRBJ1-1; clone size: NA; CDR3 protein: CASSYPDSDMNTEAFF; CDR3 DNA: TGTGCCAGCAGTTACCCCGACAGCGATATGAACACTGAAGCTTTCTTT
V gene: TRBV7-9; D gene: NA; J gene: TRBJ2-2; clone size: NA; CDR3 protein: CASSLVRTNTGELFF; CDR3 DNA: TGTGCCAGCAGCTTAGTCCGTACGAACACCGGGGAGCTGTTTTTT
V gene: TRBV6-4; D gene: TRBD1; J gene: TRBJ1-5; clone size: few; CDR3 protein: CASSPGQGEQPQHF; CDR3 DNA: TGTGCCAGCAGCCCGGGACAGGGAGAACAGCCCCAGCATTTT
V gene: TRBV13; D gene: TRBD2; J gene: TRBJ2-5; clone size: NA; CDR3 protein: CASSERGLAGYRETQYF; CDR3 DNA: TGTGCCAGCAGCGAAAGGGGGTTAGCGGGATATCGAGAGACCCAGTACTTC
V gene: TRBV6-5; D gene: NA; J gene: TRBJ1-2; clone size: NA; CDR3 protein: CASSPDSDYGYTF; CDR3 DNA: TGTGCCAGCAGCCCTGACAGCGACTATGGCTACACCTTC
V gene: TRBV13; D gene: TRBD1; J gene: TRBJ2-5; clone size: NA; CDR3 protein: CASSLRVGTVGRETQYF; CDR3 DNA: TGTGCCAGCAGCTTAAGGGTCGGGACAGTCGGTAGGGAGACCCAGTACTTC
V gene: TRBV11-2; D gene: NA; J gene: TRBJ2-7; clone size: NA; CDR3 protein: CASSLEWDNSYEQYF; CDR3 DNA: TGTGCCAGCAGCTTAGAATGGGACAACTCCTACGAGCAGTACTTC